Following are 27 T cell receptor beta chains from one sample sequenced in a study of blood T cells in healthy people across ages. The second PCR ran about 6 to 11 cycles with a sample-barcoded 5' primer and J-beta primers. TCRdb itself ran the 5' RACE reads through MiXCR, one entry per CDR3 protein. Here the sample spans almost 800,000 distinct CDR3 sequences, nearly 60% being singletons. The sequencing input was blood. Source of these receptors: a man younger than 40 in good health.

This clonotype was recorded once. The rearrangement uses TRBV2 and TRBJ1-2; no clear D. V was trimmed by 2 bases and J by 10 bases, leaving 11 bases between them. CDR3 length equals 12 residues. Germline lookup yields CDR1 SNHLY and CDR2 FYNNEI. The CDR3 loop reads CASSELDHDYTF. As DNA, the CDR3 is TGTGCCAGCAGTGAATTGGATCATGACTACACCTTC.

The chain recombines TRBV7-2 with TRBJ2-1; the match to TRBD2 covers 7 bases. Per germline, CDR1 SGHTA and CDR2 FQGNSA. The CDR3 is made up of 14 amino acids. The V and J ends lost 4 bases and 10 bases, in that order; junction bases with no gene match: 10. CDR3 region: CASSWTGLPSEQFF. In nucleotides, the CDR3 is TGTGCCAGCAGCTGGACGGGACTACCTTCGGAGCAGTTCTTC.

The DNA for the CDR3 is TGCGCCAGCAGCCCCCATGGACAGGGAATATCGGGTGATGGCTACACCTTC. It specifies CASSPHGQGISGDGYTF. The V and J genes are TRBV5-1 and TRBJ1-2; TRBD1 aligns across 8 bases. Germline V CDR1 and CDR2: SGHRS, YFSETQ. The CDR3 length is 17 residues. V trimming: 4 bases; J trimming: 6 bases; junction bases outside the gene matches: 17.

The chain employs TRBV6-2 or TRBV6-3 and TRBJ2-2, with 13 bases fitting TRBD2. CDR3 size: 16 residues. Germline V lookup: CDR1 MNHEY, CDR2 SVGEGT. Losses at the gene ends were 10 bases for V and 4 bases for J; bases not matched to a gene: 9. In DNA form, the CDR3 reads TGTGCCACAGGGACTAGCGGGACCCTAGGCACCGGGGAGCTGTTTTTT. This encodes CATGTSGTLGTGELFF.

The gene calls are TRBV20-1 and TRBJ2-3; a weak D match, TRBD2 (6 bases). V was clipped by 6 bases and J by 0 bases, with 10 bases between them. The CDR3 runs to 13 residues. CDR1 and CDR2 from the germline V gene are DFQATT and SNEGSKA (reference sequence). Here the CDR3 DNA reads TGCAGTGCCCCGACTAGTAGCACAGATACGCAGTATTTT. It codes for CSAPTSSTDTQYF.

The chain employs TRBV30 and TRBJ2-5; 9 nucleotides line up with TRBD1. This CDR3 is built from 14 residues. V shed 2 bases and J 2 bases; nucleotides not matched to a gene: 3. Germline lookup yields CDR1 GTSNPN and CDR2 SVGIG (reference sequence). CDR3 DNA sequence: TGTGCCTGGAGTCCCGGGACAGGGCAAGAGACCCAGTACTTC. This encodes CAWSPGTGQETQYF.

The chain carries TRBV28 and TRBJ2-5, with 7 bases lining up with TRBD1. Looked up from germline, CDR1 is MDHEN and CDR2 is SYDVKM. The CDR3 is 15 residues long. The ends lost 6 bases at V and 2 bases at J; junction bases unmatched: 9. The CDR3 DNA is TGTGCCAGCAGCCCCATCTCCAGGGGGCAAGAGACCCAGTACTTC. Translating it yields CASSPISRGQETQYF. The whole variable domain, filled in from reference TRBV28 and TRBJ2-5, reads DVKVTQSSRYLVKRTGEKVFLECVQDMDHENMFWYRQDPGLGLRLIYFSYDVKMKEKGDIPEGYSVSREKKERFSLILESASTNQTSMYLCASSPISRGQETQYFGPGTRLLVL.

This clonotype was seen ten or more times. The genes are TRBV20-1 and TRBJ2-7, with TRBD2 identical over 7 bases. The CDR3 has 12 amino acids. Per the germline V gene, CDR1 is DFQATT and CDR2 is SNEGSKA (reference sequence). Trimming took 3 bases from V and 4 from J; bases not matched to a gene: 3. CDR3 loop: CSARGGSYEQYF. The CDR3 DNA reads TGCAGTGCTAGGGGGGGGAGTTACGAGCAGTACTTC.

J is TRBJ2-3 and V is TRBV5-1; 13 positions agree with TRBD2. V dropped 2 bases and J dropped 2; count of bases not matched to a gene: 8. Germline CDR1 is SGHRS and CDR2 is YFSETQ. CDR3 size: 18 residues. CDR3 sequence reads: CASSFGLAGDITTDTQYF. CDR3 coding DNA: TGCGCCAGCAGCTTTGGACTAGCGGGAGATATTACCACAGATACGCAGTATTTT.

The rearrangement uses TRBV5-1 and TRBJ2-3, with 7 bases aligning to TRBD2. The CDR3 runs 14 residues. In germline, CDR1 is SGHRS, CDR2 YFSETQ. Trimming at V came to 5 bases and at J to 2 bases, leaving 5 bases not matched to a gene. The CDR3: CASRAGTNTDTQYF. CDR3 nucleotide sequence: TGCGCCAGCAGGGCCGGGACTAACACAGATACGCAGTATTTT. The whole variable domain, filled in from reference TRBV5-1 and TRBJ2-3, reads KAGVTQTPRYLIKTRGQQVTLSCSPISGHRSVSWYQQTPGQGLQFLFEYFSETQRNKGNFPGRFSGRQFSNSRSEMNVSTLELGDSALYLCASRAGTNTDTQYFGPGTRLTVL.

The chain couples TRBV7-2 to TRBJ2-7; 10 nucleotides agree with TRBD2. The V gene end was trimmed by 5 bases and the J gene end by 2 bases; junction bases not matched to a gene: 6. There are 15 residues in the CDR3. Germline V lookup: CDR1 SGHTA, CDR2 FQGNSA. Here the CDR3 reads CASSRTSGKAYEQYF. The CDR3, as DNA: TGTGCCAGCAGCCGTACTAGCGGGAAAGCCTACGAGCAGTACTTC.

Regarding this clonotype: It is likely a read error, because the conserved phenylalanine at the end of the CDR3 is missing. The rearrangement links TRBV20-1 to TRBJ2-4, with TRBD2 identical over 10 bases. The J call may not be correct, given that the DNA end is closer to TRBJ2-5. This CDR3 contains 13 residues. The germline V gene encodes CDR1 DFQATT and CDR2 SNEGSKA (reference sequence). The CDR3 protein is CSAEGLAEETQYL. CDR3 DNA sequence: TGCAGTGCTGAAGGACTAGCGGAAGAGACCCAGTACTTA.

In DNA form, the CDR3 reads TGCAGCGTTGAAAACCAGGGCGGCGGCTACACCTTC. This translates into CSVENQGGGYTF. This chain links TRBV29-1 with TRBJ1-2; tentative D call: TRBD1 (5 bases). V lost 2 bases to trimming and J lost 8 bases, with 12 bases between them. This CDR3 has 12 residues. Germline CDR1 reads SQVTM; CDR2 reads ANQGSEA.

This clonotype was observed a few times. This chain connects TRBV3-1 to TRBJ1-2; no firm D call. CDR1 is LGHDT and CDR2 is YNNKEL in the germline V gene (reference sequence). The CDR3 is made up of 14 amino acids. With 2 bases removed from V and 7 bases from J, the gap between germline ends came to 14 bases. The CDR3 DNA sequence: TGTGCCAGCAGCCAATCGGCCACCTCCTTTGGCTACACCTTC. It encodes CASSQSATSFGYTF.

The sample holds a few counts of this clonotype. The chain combines TRBV5-6 with TRBJ2-7; D is ambiguous. The CDR3 extends over 12 amino acids. Per germline, CDR1 SGHDT and CDR2 YYEEEE. Trimming took 7 bases from V and 3 from J, leaving 11 bases between them. CDR3 DNA sequence: TGTGCCAGCCGTGCAGGTAACTACGAGCAGTACTTC. Protein product: CASRAGNYEQYF.

Regarding this clonotype: At one end the junction does not follow the germline gene, possibly because of a read error. This chain joins TRBV6-2 or TRBV6-3 and TRBJ2-7, with a weak D call TRBD2 (6 bases). This CDR3 comprises 15 residues. Germline-derived CDR1 and CDR2 are MNHEY and SVGEGT. The DNA of the CDR3 is TGTGCCGGCAGTTACGGCAACGGGAGTAAATACGAGCAGTACTTC. Translated: CAGSYGNGSKYEQYF.

The chain joins TRBV20-1 to TRBJ1-2, with D perhaps matching TRBD1 (6 bases). In germline, CDR1 is DFQATT, CDR2 SNEGSKA (reference sequence). The length of the CDR3 is 15 residues. Trimming removed 0 bases from V and 4 bases from J, with 15 bases in between. CDR3 nucleotide sequence: TGCAGTGCTAGAGATGCTGGGGGCCGCGCCTATGGCTACACCTTC. Its protein is CSARDAGGRAYGYTF.

In its sample, this clonotype was seen a few times. The V and J genes are TRBV7-2 and TRBJ1-5, with TRBD1 as a possible D gene (6 bases). The CDR3 is made up of 14 amino acids. Germline V gene lookup returns CDR1 SGHTA and CDR2 FQGNSA. Trimming left V 1 base short and J 4 bases short, with 8 bases between. The DNA for the CDR3 is TGTGCCAGCAGCTTAGAACAGGGTAATCAGCCCCAGCATTTT. It encodes CASSLEQGNQPQHF.

In this sample, this clonotype turned up once. V is TRBV6-8 and J is TRBJ2-1; either TRBD1 or TRBD2 may fit D (7 bases each). The CDR3 has 18 amino acids. Germline-derived CDR1 and CDR2 are MNHGY and SAAAGT. The V end lost 6 bases, the J end lost 1 base, and 22 bases lay between the germline ends. This CDR3 is CASRSGTDLSLSYNEQFF. The CDR3 bases are TGTGCCAGCAGGAGCGGGACAGACTTATCCCTTTCCTACAATGAGCAGTTCTTC.

This clonotype has a handful of counts. This chain connects TRBV9 to TRBJ2-5; 7 bases map to TRBD1. J gave up 4 bases and V 3 bases, and 9 bases lay outside the gene matches. The CDR3 has 15 amino acids. Germline V CDR1 and CDR2: SGDLS, YYNGEE. The CDR3 region is CASSARQGIRETQYF. The DNA for the CDR3 is TGTGCCAGCAGCGCACGACAGGGTATTCGAGAGACCCAGTACTTC.

This chain connects TRBV7-2 to TRBJ1-2, with D possibly TRBD1 on 6 matching bases. The CDR3 contains 14 residues. The V end lost 3 bases, the J end lost 3 bases, and 11 bases lay between the germline ends. Germline loops: CDR1 SGHTA, CDR2 FQGNSA. The CDR3 sequence: CASSFDRQDYGYTF. CDR3 nucleotide sequence: TGTGCCAGCAGCTTCGATAGACAGGACTATGGCTACACCTTC.

The V gene is TRBV5-6, the J gene TRBJ2-1, with D possibly matching TRBD1 (6 bases). V was clipped by 6 bases and J by 5 bases, with 18 bases between them. There are 15 residues in the CDR3. Per the germline V gene, CDR1 is SGHDT and CDR2 is YYEEEE. The CDR3 nucleotides are TGTGCCAGCACCCTTGGGGGCTCCAGGGACAATGAGCAGTTCTTC. Translating it yields CASTLGGSRDNEQFF.

This clonotype was seen only a few times. The J gene is TRBJ1-1, the V gene TRBV10-1; D unclear. V was clipped by 3 bases and J by 8 bases, with 16 bases between them. The CDR3 consists of 14 residues. The germline CDR1 and CDR2 sequences are WNHNN and SYGVQD (reference sequence). CDR3 in DNA: TGCGCCAGCAGTGACCCTCGGTCGGGCGAAGAAGCTTTCTTT. As protein: CASSDPRSGEEAFF.

The rearrangement uses TRBV4-1 and TRBJ2-3; the D gene is possibly TRBD1 (5 bases). Germline CDR1 and CDR2: MGHRA and YSYEKL. The CDR3 length is 18 residues. Trimming stripped 3 bases from V and 4 bases from J, with 23 bases between. CDR3 DNA: TGCGCCAGCAGCCAGGACAACACCCCGGGCACCACTTCAGATACGCAGTATTTT. This encodes CASSQDNTPGTTSDTQYF.

The chain recombines TRBV20-1 with TRBJ2-7; D might be TRBD2 (6 bases). The CDR3 is 13 amino acids. Looked up from germline, CDR1 is DFQATT and CDR2 is SNEGSKA (reference sequence). The germline V and J ends were trimmed by 3 bases and 3 bases, with 12 bases remaining between them. CDR3 nucleotides: TGCAGTGCTAGCGGGGACTCCTTCTACGAGCAGTACTTC. Translated, it gives CSASGDSFYEQYF.

The chain has TRBV20-1 and TRBJ1-6; tentative D call: TRBD1 (5 bases). In germline, CDR1 is DFQATT, CDR2 SNEGSKA (reference sequence). CDR3 size: 14 residues. Trimming pared 4 bases from V and 6 bases from J, leaving 13 bases between. The CDR3 region is CSAKSWGSNSPLHF. CDR3 bases: TGCAGTGCTAAATCCTGGGGGTCTAATTCACCCCTCCACTTT.

The rearrangement links TRBV3-1 to TRBJ2-3; D may correspond to TRBD1 or TRBD2 (5 bases each). V was cut by 4 bases and J by 1 base, with 9 bases left in between. Germline assignment: CDR1 LGHDT and CDR2 YNNKEL (reference sequence). This CDR3 is 14 amino acids long. The CDR3 reads CASSLRDRTDTQYF. The CDR3 region has the DNA TGTGCCAGCAGCCTCCGGGACCGCACAGATACGCAGTATTTT.